The present T cell receptor (beta chain) was sequenced within a study of T cell changes during pregnancy in multiple sclerosis. Sequencing was performed with immunoSEQ multiplex PCR; in TCRdb, only in-frame clones are kept and a portion is missing. The sample yields about 110,000 clones, 92% seen once. CDR3 size: 15 residues. CDR1 SGHKS and CDR2 YYEKEE come from the germline V gene (reference sequence). Trimming removed 3 bases from V and 8 bases from J, with 20 bases in between. This clonotype was obtained from a female donor with multiple sclerosis, enrolled in a pregnancy study. This chain uses TRBV5-5 with TRBJ1-1; D possibly corresponds to TRBD1 (6 bases). Sample: peripheral blood, taken in the third trimester of pregnancy. CDR3 sequence reads: CASSSGSAGGAEAFF. Here the CDR3 DNA reads TGTGCCAGCAGCTCCGGATCGGCGGGGGGGGCGGAAGCTTTCTTT.